This entry lists 30 T cell receptor beta chains sequenced from one sample in a study of CD8 T cells in Susac syndrome. Reverse transcription of roughly 0.5 to 1 ug RNA was performed with random hexamers. MiXCR, applied by TCRdb to the immunoSEQ multiplex PCR reads, yields one record per CDR3 protein. The sample includes 250,000 to 300,000 distinct CDR3 sequences, about 88% of them seen just once. Sequencing input: CD8+ T cells from PBMCs. These receptors all come from a human donor with multiple sclerosis.

This chain joins TRBV27 and TRBJ2-2; tentative D call: TRBD2 (6 bases). Per germline, CDR1 MNHEY and CDR2 SMNVEV (reference sequence). The CDR3 consists of 15 residues. V gave up 1 base and J gave up 5 bases, with 11 bases separating them. The DNA for the CDR3 is TGTGCCAGCAGTTTATGGGACTCAATTACCGGGGAGCTGTTTTTT. Translation: CASSLWDSITGELFF.

The chain recombines TRBV2 with TRBJ2-7; a weak D match, TRBD1 (6 bases). Between the trimmed V and J ends, which lost 4 bases and 2 bases, there was a span of 9 bases. This CDR3 comprises 13 residues. Per the germline V gene, CDR1 is SNHLY and CDR2 is FYNNEI. The CDR3 nucleotides are TGTGCCAGCAGTGCTGACAGGACCTACGAGCAGTACTTC. It is translated as CASSADRTYEQYF.

The chain uses TRBV19 and TRBJ1-5; D gene unclear. Between the trimmed V and J ends, which lost 5 bases and 0 bases, there was a span of 11 bases. This CDR3 spans 15 amino acids. Germline V gene sequence: CDR1 LNHDA, CDR2 SQIVND (reference sequence). In DNA, the CDR3 is TGTGCCAGTAGTCCCGACACGTATAGCAATCAGCCCCAGCATTTT. It specifies CASSPDTYSNQPQHF.

In its sample, this clonotype was seen a few times. The chain joins TRBV27 to TRBJ2-1; TRBD2 agrees at 7 bases. The J segment lost 9 bases and the V segment lost 4 bases, leaving 3 bases of the junction unmatched. The CDR3 is 12 amino acids. Germline V gene sequence: CDR1 MNHEY, CDR2 SMNVEV (reference sequence). The CDR3 loop is CASSSIAGEQFF. The CDR3 DNA sequence: TGTGCCAGCAGTTCCATAGCGGGTGAGCAGTTCTTC.

V gene TRBV10-3 combines with J gene TRBJ2-4; D uncertain. The CDR3 totals 20 residues. Germline V gives CDR1 ENHRY, CDR2 SYGVKD. Trimming took 10 bases from V and 0 from J, leaving 31 bases between them. In DNA form, the CDR3 reads TGTGCCACCCTTACTTATGGCCGGTTCGGTTTGGTCCTAGCCAAAAACATTCAGTACTTC. Translating gives CATLTYGRFGLVLAKNIQYF.

The rearrangement uses TRBV3-1 and TRBJ2-1; perhaps D is TRBD1 or TRBD2 (5 bases each). Trimming removed 4 bases at V and 6 bases at J, with 16 bases between. The CDR3 loop spans 15 amino acids. Germline-derived CDR1 and CDR2 are LGHDT and YNNKEL (reference sequence). Written as DNA, the CDR3 is TGTGCCAGCAGCCCCCCGGGACCCGGCGGCAATGAGCAGTTCTTC. Its translation is CASSPPGPGGNEQFF.

This clonotype has a single count. V is TRBV4-3 and J is TRBJ1-4; 8 bases align to TRBD1. Germline lookup yields CDR1 LGHNA and CDR2 YSLEER. V lost 3 bases and J lost 8; bases outside the gene matches: 20. The CDR3 is 19 amino acids. CDR3 bases: TGCGCCAGCAGCCATCCGCCGGGACAGGCAAGCCCGAGGCGGGAAAAACTGTTTTTT. Amino acid sequence: CASSHPPGQASPRREKLFF.

The V and J genes are TRBV18 and TRBJ2-3; tentative D call: TRBD2 (5 bases). CDR1 is KGHSH, CDR2 LQKENI, per germline. V lost 2 bases and J lost 0, with 12 bases in between. The CDR3 runs 16 residues. The CDR3 loop reads CASSPSWEYSTDTQYF. The CDR3 coding sequence is TGTGCCAGCTCACCATCTTGGGAGTATAGCACAGATACGCAGTATTTT.

The V and J genes are TRBV5-1 and TRBJ1-1; D is undetermined. The CDR3 has 14 residues. Germline-derived CDR1 and CDR2 are SGHRS and YFSETQ. V was clipped by 3 bases and J by 3 bases, with 12 bases between them. CDR3 sequence reads: CASSSGYMDTEAFF. In DNA, the CDR3 is TGCGCCAGCAGCTCGGGGTATATGGACACTGAAGCTTTCTTT.

V gene TRBV19 combines with J gene TRBJ2-1; D is ambiguous. CDR3 length equals 13 residues. Germline CDR1 and CDR2: LNHDA and SQIVND (reference sequence). V lost 3 bases and J 4 bases, leaving 7 bases between the germline ends. The CDR3 spells CASSIWSYNEQFF. The CDR3 nucleotides are TGTGCCAGTAGTATCTGGTCTTACAATGAGCAGTTCTTC.

This rearrangement joins TRBV28 to TRBJ1-3; D is perhaps TRBD1 (5 bases). Germline loops: CDR1 MDHEN, CDR2 SYDVKM. Trimming took 2 bases from V and 0 from J, leaving 8 bases between them. This CDR3 contains 15 residues. The CDR3 DNA is TGTGCCAGCAGTTTAGACGGGACCTCTGGAAACACCATATATTTT. The encoded protein is CASSLDGTSGNTIYF.

The chain combines TRBV28 with TRBJ2-7, with 8 bases that match TRBD1. V shed 8 bases, J shed 2 bases, and the junction held 2 bases outside the gene matches. The CDR3 runs 12 residues. CDR1 MDHEN and CDR2 SYDVKM come from the germline V gene. CDR3 nucleotides: TGTGCCAGCCAGGACAGGGCCTACGAGCAGTACTTC. Translation: CASQDRAYEQYF.

V usage is TRBV12-3 or TRBV12-4 and J usage is TRBJ2-1; 9 bases are a match to TRBD1. The ends lost 5 bases at V and 6 bases at J; junction bases unmatched: 8. The CDR3 runs 15 residues. CDR3 DNA: TGTGCCAGCAGTCTCCCCGGACAGGGGCCCAATGAGCAGTTCTTC. Residues: CASSLPGQGPNEQFF.

This rearrangement joins TRBV7-9 to TRBJ2-6; D not certain. Looked up from germline, CDR1 is SEHNR and CDR2 is FQNEAQ (reference sequence). This CDR3 contains 15 residues. The V end was cut by 3 bases, the J end by 0 bases, with 6 bases between. CDR3 sequence (DNA): TGTGCCAGCAGCTTTTCTAGCTCTGGGGCCAACGTCCTGACTTTC. It translates to CASSFSSSGANVLTF.

This rearrangement joins TRBV20-1 to TRBJ2-7; perhaps TRBD2 as D (6 bases). Germline V gene lookup returns CDR1 DFQATT and CDR2 SNEGSKA (reference sequence). V was shortened by 7 bases and J by 1 base, with 14 bases between the two germline ends. There are 13 residues in the CDR3. The CDR3 region is CSVSPGTSYEQYF. The CDR3 DNA follows: TGCAGTGTCTCGCCAGGGACTTCCTACGAGCAGTACTTC.

The V call is TRBV12-3 or TRBV12-4, the J call TRBJ2-1; D ambiguous. The V end was cut by 5 bases, the J end by 5 bases, with 16 bases between. The CDR3 has 15 residues. CDR3 bases: TGTGCCAGCAGTCCGAGGATCACCTCGCACAATGAGCAGTTCTTC. This gives the protein CASSPRITSHNEQFF.

This clonotype was observed a single time. The chain employs TRBV4-2 and TRBJ2-1; D unclear. The CDR3 sequence is 15 residues long. V was trimmed by 3 bases and J by 5 bases, leaving 14 bases between them. Germline V CDR1 and CDR2: LGHNA, YNFKEQ. The chain's CDR3 is CASSHSMSQNNEQFF. CDR3 DNA: TGTGCCAGCAGCCATAGTATGTCCCAGAACAATGAGCAGTTCTTC.

This chain links TRBV20-1 with TRBJ2-5, with 8 bases that match TRBD2. Unmatched junction bases numbered 9, after V lost 5 bases and J lost 7 bases. Per germline, CDR1 DFQATT and CDR2 SNEGSKA (reference sequence). The CDR3 has 13 amino acids. CDR3 nucleotide sequence: TGCAGTGCTGACGGGACTAGTGGCGGGACCCAGTACTTC. Translating gives CSADGTSGGTQYF.

The V gene is TRBV5-4, the J gene TRBJ1-1; perhaps TRBD1 as D (6 bases). The CDR3 runs 14 residues. Germline V gene lookup returns CDR1 SGHNT and CDR2 YYREEE (reference sequence). V lost 6 bases and J lost 5, with 17 bases in between. In nucleotides, the CDR3 is TGTGCCAGCACCTCGCAGGGGAGGGTTACTGAAGCTTTCTTT. Protein sequence: CASTSQGRVTEAFF. Supplemented by reference TRBV5-4 and TRBJ1-1, the full variable domain reads ETGVTQSPTHLIKTRGQQVTLRCSSQSGHNTVSWYQQALGQGPQFIFQYYREEENGRGNFPPRFSGLQFPNYSSELNVNALELDDSALYLCASTSQGRVTEAFFGQGTRLTVV.

J is TRBJ2-1 and V is TRBV7-9, with 7 bases fitting TRBD1. V lost 1 base, J lost 10 bases, and 13 bases stayed unmatched. The germline gives CDR1 SEHNR, CDR2 FQNEAQ (reference sequence). The CDR3 covers 16 residues. The CDR3: CASSLGDRSLQREQFF. Written as DNA, the CDR3 is TGTGCCAGCAGCTTAGGGGACAGATCCCTTCAAAGAGAGCAGTTCTTC. The whole variable domain, filled in from reference TRBV7-9 and TRBJ2-1, reads DTGVSQNPRHKITKRGQNVTFRCDPISEHNRLYWYRQTLGQGPEFLTYFQNEAQLEKSRLLSDRFSAERPKGSFSTLEIQRTEQGDSAMYLCASSLGDRSLQREQFFGPGTRLTVL.

The chain carries TRBV18 and TRBJ2-1; 10 bases map to TRBD2. V trimming: 6 bases; J trimming: 7 bases; junction bases outside the gene matches: 6. The V gene's germline CDR1 is KGHSH and CDR2 LQKENI. The CDR3 runs to 14 residues. The CDR3 here is CASSPLAGVNEQFF. In DNA form, the CDR3 reads TGTGCCAGCTCGCCTCTAGCGGGAGTAAATGAGCAGTTCTTC.

V and J are TRBV4-2 and TRBJ1-1, with D uncertain. The CDR3 has 15 amino acids. Deletions cut 0 bases from V and 0 bases from J, with 8 bases between. The V gene's germline CDR1 is LGHNA and CDR2 YNFKEQ. The CDR3 DNA sequence: TGTGCCAGCAGCCAAGATTGGGAGGTGAACACTGAAGCTTTCTTT. Residues: CASSQDWEVNTEAFF.

This clonotype was detected only once. This sequence joins TRBV10-3 and TRBJ2-1; perhaps D is TRBD1 or TRBD2 (6 bases each). Between the trimmed V and J ends, which lost 6 bases and 1 base, there was a span of 16 bases. In germline, CDR1 is ENHRY, CDR2 SYGVKD. The CDR3 is 16 residues long. CDR3 sequence reads: CAISGEGGESYNEQFF. The CDR3 DNA follows: TGTGCCATCAGCGGAGAGGGGGGTGAGTCCTACAATGAGCAGTTCTTC.

This sequence joins TRBV27 and TRBJ2-7; D is uncertain. Trimming stripped 4 bases from V and 4 bases from J, with 17 bases between. CDR1 is MNHEY, CDR2 SMNVEV, per germline (reference sequence). The CDR3 is 15 amino acids. CDR3 in DNA: TGTGCCAGCAGTTCCCTGACTGAGTTACTTTACGAGCAGTACTTC. It specifies CASSSLTELLYEQYF.

The chain uses TRBV25-1 and TRBJ2-5; TRBD1 aligns across 9 bases. V lost 0 bases to trimming and J lost 3 bases; unmatched junction nucleotides: 8. The CDR3 contains 17 residues. The germline gives CDR1 MGHDK, CDR2 SYGVNS. The CDR3 loop reads CASSEYRIRQGEETQYF. DNA for the CDR3: TGTGCCAGCAGTGAATACAGAATTCGACAGGGGGAAGAGACCCAGTACTTC.

CDR3 bases: TGTGCCAGCAGCTCATTAGCCCCCGAGGTGGTTGAGGACACTGAAGCTTTCTTT. Translation gives CASSSLAPEVVEDTEAFF. The gene calls are TRBV7-9 and TRBJ1-1; D gene ambiguous. CDR3 length: 18 residues. CDR1 SEHNR and CDR2 FQNEAQ come from the germline V gene (reference sequence). V gave up 4 bases and J gave up 3 bases, with 24 bases separating them.

The gene calls are TRBV7-2 and TRBJ2-7; 7 bases are shared with TRBD1. The CDR3 contains 15 residues. Per the germline V gene, CDR1 is SGHTA and CDR2 is FQGNSA. Trimming took 3 bases from V and 0 from J; bases not matched to a gene: 5. CDR3 residues: CASSLDRFPSYEQYF. The CDR3 DNA is TGTGCCAGCAGCTTGGACAGGTTTCCCTCCTACGAGCAGTACTTC. The variable domain in full, completed from reference TRBV7-2 and TRBJ2-7, reads GAGVSQSPSNKVTEKGKDVELRCDPISGHTALYWYRQSLGQGLEFLIYFQGNSAPDKSGLPSDRFSAERTGGSVSTLTIQRTQQEDSAVYLCASSLDRFPSYEQYFGPGTRLTVT.

The CDR3 DNA reads as TGTGCCAGCAGTTTTGGGGTTAGTTCACCCCTCCACTTT. It is translated as CASSFGVSSPLHF. The chain couples TRBV27 to TRBJ1-6, with D unresolved. Germline assignment: CDR1 MNHEY and CDR2 SMNVEV (reference sequence). CDR3 length: 13 residues. Trimming shortened V by 3 bases and J by 9 bases, and 9 bases separated the two germline ends.

The genes are TRBV7-2 and TRBJ2-5; 9 positions agree with TRBD1. The V gene end was trimmed by 6 bases and the J gene end by 4 bases; junction bases not matched to a gene: 9. CDR1 and CDR2 from the germline V gene are SGHTA and FQGNSA. The CDR3 totals 15 residues. The CDR3 reads CASRNRDREGETQYF. In DNA form, the CDR3 reads TGTGCCAGCAGAAACCGGGACAGGGAGGGAGAGACCCAGTACTTC.

This rearrangement joins TRBV20-1 to TRBJ1-2; 9 bases align to TRBD1. This CDR3 contains 15 residues. After removal of 0 bases from V and 5 bases from J, the junction contained 7 bases not matched to a gene. CDR1 is DFQATT, CDR2 SNEGSKA, per germline (reference sequence). The CDR3 nucleotides are TGCAGTGCTAGAGATCCGGGACAGGGTCCATATGGCTACACCTTC. It encodes CSARDPGQGPYGYTF.